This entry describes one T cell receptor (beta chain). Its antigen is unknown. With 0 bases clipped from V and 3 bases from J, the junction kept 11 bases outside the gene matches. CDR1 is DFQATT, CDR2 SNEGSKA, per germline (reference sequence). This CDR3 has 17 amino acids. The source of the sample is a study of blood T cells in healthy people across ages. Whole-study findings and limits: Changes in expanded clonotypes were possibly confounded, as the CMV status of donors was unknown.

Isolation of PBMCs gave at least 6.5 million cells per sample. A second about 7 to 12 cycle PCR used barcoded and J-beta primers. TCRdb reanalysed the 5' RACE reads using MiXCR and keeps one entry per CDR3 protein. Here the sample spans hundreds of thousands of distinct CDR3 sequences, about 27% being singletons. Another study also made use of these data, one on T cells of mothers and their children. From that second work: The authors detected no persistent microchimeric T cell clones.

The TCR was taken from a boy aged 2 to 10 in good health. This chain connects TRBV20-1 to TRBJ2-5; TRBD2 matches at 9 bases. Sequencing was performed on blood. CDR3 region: CSARDRAGGSLKETQYF. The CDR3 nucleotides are TGCAGTGCTAGAGATAGAGCGGGGGGCTCATTAAAAGAGACCCAGTACTTC.